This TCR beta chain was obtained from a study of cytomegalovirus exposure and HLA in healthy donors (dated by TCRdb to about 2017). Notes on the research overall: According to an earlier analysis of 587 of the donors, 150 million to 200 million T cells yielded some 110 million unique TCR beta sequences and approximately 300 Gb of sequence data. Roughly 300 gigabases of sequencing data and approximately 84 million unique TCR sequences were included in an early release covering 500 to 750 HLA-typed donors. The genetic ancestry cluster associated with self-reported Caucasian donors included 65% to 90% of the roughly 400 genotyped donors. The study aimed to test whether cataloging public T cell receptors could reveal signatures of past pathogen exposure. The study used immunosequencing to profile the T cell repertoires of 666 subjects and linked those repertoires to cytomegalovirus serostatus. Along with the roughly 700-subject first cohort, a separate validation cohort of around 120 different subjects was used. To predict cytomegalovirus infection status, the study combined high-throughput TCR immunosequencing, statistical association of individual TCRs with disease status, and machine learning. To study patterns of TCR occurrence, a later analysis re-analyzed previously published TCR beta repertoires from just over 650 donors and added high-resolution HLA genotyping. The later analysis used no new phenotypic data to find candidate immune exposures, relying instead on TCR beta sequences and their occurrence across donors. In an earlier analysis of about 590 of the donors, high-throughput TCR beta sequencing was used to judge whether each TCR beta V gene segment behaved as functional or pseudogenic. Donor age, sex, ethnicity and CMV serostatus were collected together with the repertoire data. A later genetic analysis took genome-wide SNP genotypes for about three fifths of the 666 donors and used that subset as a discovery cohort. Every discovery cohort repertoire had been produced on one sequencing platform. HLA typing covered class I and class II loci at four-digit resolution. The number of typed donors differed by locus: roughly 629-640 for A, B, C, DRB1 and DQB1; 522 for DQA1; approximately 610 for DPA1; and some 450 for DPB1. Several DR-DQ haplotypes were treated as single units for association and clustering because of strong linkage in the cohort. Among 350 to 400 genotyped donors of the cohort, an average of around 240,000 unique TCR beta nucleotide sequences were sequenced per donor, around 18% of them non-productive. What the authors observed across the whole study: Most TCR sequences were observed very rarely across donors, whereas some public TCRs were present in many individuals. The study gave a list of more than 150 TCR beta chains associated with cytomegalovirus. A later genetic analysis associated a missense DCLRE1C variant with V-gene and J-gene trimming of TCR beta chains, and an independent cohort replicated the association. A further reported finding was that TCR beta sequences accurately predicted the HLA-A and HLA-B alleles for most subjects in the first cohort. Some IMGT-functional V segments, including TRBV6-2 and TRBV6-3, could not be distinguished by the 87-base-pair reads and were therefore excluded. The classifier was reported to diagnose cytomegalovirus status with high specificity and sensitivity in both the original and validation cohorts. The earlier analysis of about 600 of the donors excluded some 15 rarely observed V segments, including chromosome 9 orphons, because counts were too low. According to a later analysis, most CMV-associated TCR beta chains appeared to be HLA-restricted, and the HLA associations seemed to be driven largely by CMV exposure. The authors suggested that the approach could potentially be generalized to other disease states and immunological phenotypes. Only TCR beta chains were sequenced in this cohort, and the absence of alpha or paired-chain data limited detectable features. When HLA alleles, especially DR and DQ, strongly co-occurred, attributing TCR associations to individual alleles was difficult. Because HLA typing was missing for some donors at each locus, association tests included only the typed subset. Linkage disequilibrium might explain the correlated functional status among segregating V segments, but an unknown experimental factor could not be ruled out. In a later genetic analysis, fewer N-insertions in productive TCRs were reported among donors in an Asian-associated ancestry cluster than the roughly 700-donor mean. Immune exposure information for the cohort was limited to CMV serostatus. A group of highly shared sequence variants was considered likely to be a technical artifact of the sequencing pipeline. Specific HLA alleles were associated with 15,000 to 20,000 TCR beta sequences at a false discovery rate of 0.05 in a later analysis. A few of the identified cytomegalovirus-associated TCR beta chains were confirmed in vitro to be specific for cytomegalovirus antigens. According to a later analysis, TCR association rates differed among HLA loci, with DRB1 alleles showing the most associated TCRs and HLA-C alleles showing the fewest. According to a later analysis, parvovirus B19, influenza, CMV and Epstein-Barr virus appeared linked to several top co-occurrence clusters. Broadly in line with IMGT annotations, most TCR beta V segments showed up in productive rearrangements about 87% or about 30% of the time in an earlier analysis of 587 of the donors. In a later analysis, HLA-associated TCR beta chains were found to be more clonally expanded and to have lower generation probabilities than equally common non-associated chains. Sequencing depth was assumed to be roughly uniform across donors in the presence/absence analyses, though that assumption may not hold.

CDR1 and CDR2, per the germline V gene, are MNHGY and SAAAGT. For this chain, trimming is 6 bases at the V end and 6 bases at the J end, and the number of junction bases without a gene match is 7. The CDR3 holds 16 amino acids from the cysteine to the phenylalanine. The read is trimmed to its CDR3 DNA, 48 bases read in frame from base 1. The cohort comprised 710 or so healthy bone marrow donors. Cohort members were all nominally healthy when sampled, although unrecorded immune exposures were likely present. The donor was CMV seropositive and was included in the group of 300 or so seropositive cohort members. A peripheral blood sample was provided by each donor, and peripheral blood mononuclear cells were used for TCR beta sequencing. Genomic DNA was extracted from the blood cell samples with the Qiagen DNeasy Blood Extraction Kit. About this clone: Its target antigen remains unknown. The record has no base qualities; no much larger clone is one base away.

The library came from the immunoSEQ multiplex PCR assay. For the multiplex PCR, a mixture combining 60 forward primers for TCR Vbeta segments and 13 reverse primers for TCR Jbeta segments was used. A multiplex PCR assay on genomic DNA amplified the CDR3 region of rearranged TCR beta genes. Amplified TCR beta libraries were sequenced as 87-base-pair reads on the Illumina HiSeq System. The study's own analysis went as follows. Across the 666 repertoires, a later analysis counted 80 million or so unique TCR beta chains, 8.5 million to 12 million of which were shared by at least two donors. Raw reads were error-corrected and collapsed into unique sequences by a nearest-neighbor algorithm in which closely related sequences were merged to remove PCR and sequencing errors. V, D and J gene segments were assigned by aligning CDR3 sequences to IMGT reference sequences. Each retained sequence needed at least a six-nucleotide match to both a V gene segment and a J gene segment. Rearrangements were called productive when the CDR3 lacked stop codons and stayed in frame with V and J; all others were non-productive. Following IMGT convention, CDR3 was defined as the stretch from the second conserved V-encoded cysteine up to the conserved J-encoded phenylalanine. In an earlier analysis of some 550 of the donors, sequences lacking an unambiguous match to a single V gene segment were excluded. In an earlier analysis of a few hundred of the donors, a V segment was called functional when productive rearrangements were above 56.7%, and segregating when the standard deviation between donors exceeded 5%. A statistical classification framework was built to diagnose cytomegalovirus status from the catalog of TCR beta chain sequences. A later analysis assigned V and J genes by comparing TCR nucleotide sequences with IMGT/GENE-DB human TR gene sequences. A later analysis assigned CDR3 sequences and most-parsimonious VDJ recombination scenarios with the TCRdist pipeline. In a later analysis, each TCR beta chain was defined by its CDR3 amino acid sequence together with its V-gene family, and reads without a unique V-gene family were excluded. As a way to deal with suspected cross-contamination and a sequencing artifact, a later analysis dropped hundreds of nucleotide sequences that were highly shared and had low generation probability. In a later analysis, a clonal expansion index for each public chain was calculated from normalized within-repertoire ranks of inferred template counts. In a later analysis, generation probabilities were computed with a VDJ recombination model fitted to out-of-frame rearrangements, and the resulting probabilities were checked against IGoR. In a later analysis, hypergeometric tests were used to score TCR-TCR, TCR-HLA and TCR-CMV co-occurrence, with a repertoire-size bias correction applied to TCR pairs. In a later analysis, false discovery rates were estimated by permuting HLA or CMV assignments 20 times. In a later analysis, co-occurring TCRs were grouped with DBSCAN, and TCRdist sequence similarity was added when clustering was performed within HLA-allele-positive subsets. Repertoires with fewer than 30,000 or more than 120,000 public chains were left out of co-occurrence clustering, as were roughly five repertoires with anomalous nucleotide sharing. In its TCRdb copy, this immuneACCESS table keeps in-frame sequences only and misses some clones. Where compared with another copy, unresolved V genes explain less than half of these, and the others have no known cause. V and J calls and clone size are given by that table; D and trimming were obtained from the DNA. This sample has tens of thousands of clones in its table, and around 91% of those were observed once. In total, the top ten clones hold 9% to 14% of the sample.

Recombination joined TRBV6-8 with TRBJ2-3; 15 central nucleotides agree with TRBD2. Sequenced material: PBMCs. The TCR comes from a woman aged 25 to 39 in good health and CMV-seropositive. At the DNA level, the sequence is TGTGCCAGCAGCCTGGGACTAGCGGGAGGCGACGATACGCAGTATTTT. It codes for CASSLGLAGGDDTQYF.